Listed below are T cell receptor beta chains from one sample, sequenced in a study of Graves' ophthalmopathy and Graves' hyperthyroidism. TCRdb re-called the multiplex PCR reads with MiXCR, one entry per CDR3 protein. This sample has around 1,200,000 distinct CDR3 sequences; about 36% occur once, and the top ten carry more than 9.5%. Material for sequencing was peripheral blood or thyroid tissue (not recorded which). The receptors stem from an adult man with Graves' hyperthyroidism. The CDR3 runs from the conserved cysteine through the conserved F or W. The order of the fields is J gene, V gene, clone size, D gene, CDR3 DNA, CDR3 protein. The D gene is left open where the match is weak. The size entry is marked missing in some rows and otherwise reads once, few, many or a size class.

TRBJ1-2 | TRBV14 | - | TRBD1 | TGTGCCAGCAGACAGACAGGGGGTACCTATGGCTACACCTTC | CASRQTGGTYGYTF
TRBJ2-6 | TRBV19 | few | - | TGTGCCAGTAGCCAGTACAACTCTGGGGCCAACGTCCTGACTTTC | CASSQYNSGANVLTF
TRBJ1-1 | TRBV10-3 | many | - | TGTGCCATCAGTGAAGGACAGCAGAACACTGAAGCTTTCTTT | CAISEGQQNTEAFF
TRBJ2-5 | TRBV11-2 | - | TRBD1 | TGTGCCAGCAGCTTAAATGGACAGGGGAGTCTGGAGACCCAGTACTTC | CASSLNGQGSLETQYF
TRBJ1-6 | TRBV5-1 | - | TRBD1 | TGCGCCAGCAGCCCGGGGACAGGGGCAGATTCACCCCTCCACTTT | CASSPGTGADSPLHF
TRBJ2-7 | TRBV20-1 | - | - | TGCAGTGCTGGCCCTCCACTGAGCTCCTACGAGCAGTACTTC | CSAGPPLSSYEQYF
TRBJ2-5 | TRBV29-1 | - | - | TGCAGCGTTGAATCCGGACTGGCACAAGAGACCCAGTACTTC | CSVESGLAQETQYF
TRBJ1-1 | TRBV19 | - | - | TGTGCCAGTAGTGGGACGTTTACTGAAGCTTTCTTT | CASSGTFTEAFF
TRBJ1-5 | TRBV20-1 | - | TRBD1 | TGCAGTGCTAGGGGGACAGGGGTGATGCAGCCCCAGCATTTT | CSARGTGVMQPQHF
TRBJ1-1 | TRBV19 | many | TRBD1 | TGTGCCAGTAGTTCCCAAAGACAGGGGAACACTGAAGCTTTCTTT | CASSSQRQGNTEAFF
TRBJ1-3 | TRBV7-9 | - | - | TGTGCCAGCAGCCGAATCATGGGCACGGGAAACACCATATATTTT | CASSRIMGTGNTIYF
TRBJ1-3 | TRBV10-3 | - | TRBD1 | TGTGCCATCAGTGCGGGACAGGGGAACACCATATATTTT | CAISAGQGNTIYF
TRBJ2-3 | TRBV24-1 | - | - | TGTGCCACCAGTGCCCTGGGAAGGATAGATACGCAGTATTTT | CATSALGRIDTQYF
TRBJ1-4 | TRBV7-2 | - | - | TGTGCCAGCAGCCGGAGGGGACAACCAAATGAAAAACTGTTTTTT | CASSRRGQPNEKLFF
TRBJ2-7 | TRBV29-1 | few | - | TGCAGCGTTGAAGTCCGCCGGGGCCGATACGAGCAGTACTTC | CSVEVRRGRYEQYF
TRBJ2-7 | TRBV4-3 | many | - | TGCGCCAGCAGCGTTACCGACAGTACCTACGAGCAGTACTTC | CASSVTDSTYEQYF
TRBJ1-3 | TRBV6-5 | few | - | TGTGCCAGCAGAATTCGGGGGATAGGTGGAAACACCATATATTTT | CASRIRGIGGNTIYF
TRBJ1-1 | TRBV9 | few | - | TGTGCCAGCAGCGTAGGTGGAGGGAAGTCTGAAGCTTTCTTT | CASSVGGGKSEAFF
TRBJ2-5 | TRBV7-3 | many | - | TGTGCCAGCAGTCCCGTAAGGGTGCCGCTAGAGACCCAGTACTTC | CASSPVRVPLETQYF
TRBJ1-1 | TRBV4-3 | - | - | TGCGCCAGCAGCCAAGGGAGGGCTGAAGCTTTCTTT | CASSQGRAEAFF
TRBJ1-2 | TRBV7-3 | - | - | TGTGCCAGCAGCCCCCAGGCTGGGGATGGCTACACCTTC | CASSPQAGDGYTF
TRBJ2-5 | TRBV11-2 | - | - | TGTGCCAGCAGCTGGGCCGGAGAGACCCAGTACTTC | CASSWAGETQYF
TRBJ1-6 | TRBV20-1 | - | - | TGCAGTGCTAGAGCCCTCCACTTT | CSARALHF
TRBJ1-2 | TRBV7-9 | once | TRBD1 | TGTGCCAGCAGCGATCCCTGGGACAGGGATCACTATGGCTACACCTTC | CASSDPWDRDHYGYTF
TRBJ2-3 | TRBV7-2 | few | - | TGTGCCAGCAGGACCACAATATCCGATACGCAGTATTTT | CASRTTISDTQYF
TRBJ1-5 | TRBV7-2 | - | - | TGTGCCAGCAGTTACAGAGGGGCGGATAGCAATCAGCCCCAGCATTTT | CASSYRGADSNQPQHF